This record concerns one T cell receptor (beta chain) sequence. Antigen specificity is unknown. Compared with germline, one end of the junction differs, possibly owing to a read error. The sample belongs to a study of response to subunit inactivated influenza vaccine. The CDR3 consists of 14 residues. Germline V gives CDR1 KGHDR, CDR2 SFDVKD. TCRdb recomputed calls from the RT-PCR reads with MiXCR, one row per CDR3 protein. The sample shows under 850,000 distinct CDR3 sequences, approximately 17% of them seen only once. Study results and caveats: Authors suggested few new T cells are recruited by each seasonal influenza vaccination.

The sample here was PBMCs from blood, taken about 5 days after vaccination. The receptor comes from a man in his fifties or sixties who received an inactivated influenza vaccine. The chain joins TRBV24-1 to TRBJ2-5, with a weak D call TRBD2 (6 bases). The CDR3 loop is CATSDFGPRETKYF. In nucleotides, the CDR3 is TGTGCCACCAGTGATTTCGGCCCACGGGAGACCAAGTACTTC.